One sample yielded the 29 T cell receptor beta chains listed below, sequenced in a study of T-cell memory formation after mild COVID-19. TCRdb reprocessed the 5' RACE reads via MiXCR and lists one record per CDR3 protein. Seen here are 540,000 or so distinct CDR3 sequences, just over 20% observed once, and the top ten hold around 12%. Sequencing was performed on PBMCs or a T cell subset sorted from them (not recorded which). The receptors here all came from an adult woman who had mild COVID-19 (a few samples of this study predate the infection). Cell type and time point are not known.

This clonotype was detected ten times or more. The CDR3 DNA is TGTGCCAGCAGCAGCTTGGGTGGGTACAATGAGCAGTTCTTC. This codes for CASSSLGGYNEQFF. The chain links TRBV5-6 to TRBJ2-1, with D unresolved. Per the germline V gene, CDR1 is SGHDT and CDR2 is YYEEEE. V was clipped by 4 bases and J by 4 bases, with 12 bases between them. The CDR3 has 14 residues.

The chain has TRBV5-6 and TRBJ2-5, with D uncertain. Trimming stripped 6 bases from V and 1 base from J, with 7 bases between. The germline V gene encodes CDR1 SGHDT and CDR2 YYEEEE. This CDR3 has 12 amino acids. Here the CDR3 reads CASMGFQETQYF. The CDR3 DNA sequence: TGTGCCAGCATGGGGTTCCAAGAGACCCAGTACTTC.

This clonotype was found a few times. The CDR3 region is CASSLGASGNYNEQFF. DNA of the CDR3: TGTGCCAGCAGCTTAGGGGCTAGCGGGAATTACAATGAGCAGTTCTTC. This sequence joins TRBV7-2 and TRBJ2-1, with TRBD2 matching over 9 bases. CDR3 size: 16 residues. The V gene end was trimmed by 1 base and the J gene end by 4 bases; junction bases not matched to a gene: 5. The germline V gene encodes CDR1 SGHTA and CDR2 FQGNSA. The complete variable domain, with remaining parts taken from reference TRBV7-2 and TRBJ2-1, reads GAGVSQSPSNKVTEKGKDVELRCDPISGHTALYWYRQSLGQGLEFLIYFQGNSAPDKSGLPSDRFSAERTGGSVSTLTIQRTQQEDSAVYLCASSLGASGNYNEQFFGPGTRLTVL.

The rearrangement links TRBV12-3 or TRBV12-4 to TRBJ1-5; TRBD1 matches 7 bases. The CDR3 runs 14 residues. V was pared by 1 base and J by 15 bases, with 12 bases of the junction left unmatched. In DNA, the CDR3 is TGTGCCAGCAGTTTAGTCTTAACAGCCGGGACAGTGCATTTT. It is translated as CASSLVLTAGTVHF.

This clonotype was detected only a few times. The chain combines TRBV24-1 with TRBJ2-1; 8 nucleotides line up with TRBD1. The trim removed 7 bases at V and 4 bases at J, leaving 5 bases unmatched. The CDR3 has 14 residues. Germline CDR1 reads KGHDR; CDR2 reads SFDVKD. CDR3 sequence (DNA): TGTGCCACCAGATGGGACAGGTTATACAATGAGCAGTTCTTC. Residues: CATRWDRLYNEQFF.

V usage is TRBV6-5 and J usage is TRBJ1-1, with D tentatively TRBD1 (5 bases). Germline assignment: CDR1 MNHEY and CDR2 SVGAGI. This CDR3 is 15 amino acids long. The germline V and J ends were trimmed by 6 bases and 0 bases, with 14 bases remaining between them. CDR3 DNA sequence: TGTGCCAGCAGCGCTATGGGACTGATGAACACTGAAGCTTTCTTT. This gives the protein CASSAMGLMNTEAFF.

This clonotype has only a few counts. CDR3 DNA sequence: TGTGCCAGCGCCATAGGGGGCTTCTATGGCTACACCTTC. It is translated as CASAIGGFYGYTF. V gene TRBV27 combines with J gene TRBJ1-2, with 7 bases identical to TRBD1. With V trimmed by 8 bases and J by 4 bases, 7 bases remained unmatched. The CDR3 extends over 13 amino acids. In germline, CDR1 is MNHEY, CDR2 SMNVEV (reference sequence).

This clonotype was counted a few times. CDR3 amino acids: CASTASSSPLHF. CDR3 bases: TGTGCCAGCACCGCCAGCAGTTCACCCCTCCACTTT. The chain employs TRBV25-1 and TRBJ1-6; D remains unclear. Germline V CDR1 and CDR2: MGHDK, SYGVNS. This CDR3 region has 12 residues. The V end was cut by 7 bases, the J end by 9 bases, with 10 bases between.

J is TRBJ1-1 and V is TRBV7-9; a possible D gene is TRBD1 (5 bases). CDR1 is SEHNR, CDR2 FQNEAQ, per germline (reference sequence). V was trimmed by 4 bases and J by 0 bases, leaving 18 bases between them. CDR3 size: 17 residues. The CDR3 nucleotides are TGTGCCAGCAGCTCCTACCAGATTAGGGGACTGAACACTGAAGCTTTCTTT. As protein: CASSSYQIRGLNTEAFF.

The chain employs TRBV24-1 and TRBJ2-1; possibly TRBD2 for D (5 bases). The germline V gene has CDR1 KGHDR and CDR2 SFDVKD. The V gene lost 0 bases and the J gene lost 4 bases, with 6 bases spanning the gap. The CDR3 runs to 14 residues. CDR3 bases: TGTGCCACCAGTGATTTGCGGGATTACAATGAGCAGTTCTTC. Translation gives CATSDLRDYNEQFF.

A few counts support this clonotype. The chain employs TRBV7-9 and TRBJ2-1; 7 nucleotides agree with TRBD2. The V gene's germline CDR1 is SEHNR and CDR2 FQNEAQ (reference sequence). V lost 5 bases to trimming and J lost 5 bases; unmatched junction nucleotides: 9. The CDR3 runs to 15 residues. CDR3 protein: CASSLVMGGDNEQFF. The CDR3 bases are TGTGCCAGCAGCCTAGTGATGGGGGGGGACAATGAGCAGTTCTTC.

The rearrangement links TRBV7-9 to TRBJ2-2, with TRBD1 identical over 12 bases. Germline loops: CDR1 SEHNR, CDR2 FQNEAQ (reference sequence). V was pared by 5 bases and J by 6 bases, with 10 bases of the junction left unmatched. The length of the CDR3 is 17 residues. The CDR3, as DNA: TGTGCCAGCAGCCCCAGTCCCGGGACAGGGGGCTCCGGGGAGCTGTTTTTT. Its translation: CASSPSPGTGGSGELFF.

This clonotype showed up just a few times. The V gene is TRBV21-1, the J gene TRBJ2-5; whether TRBD2, the table's D call, matches the DNA was not checked. TRBV21-1 is flagged as a pseudogene. This CDR3 comprises 15 residues. The CDR3 bases are TGTGCCAGCAGCTTACGGAGCGGGAGCCAAGAGACCCAGTACTTC. Translation gives CASSLRSGSQETQYF.

The chain recombines TRBV6-1 with TRBJ2-1; no reliable D call. The CDR3 loop spans 16 amino acids. Germline V CDR1 and CDR2: MNHNS, SASEGT. The V gene lost 6 bases and the J gene lost 0 bases, with 15 bases spanning the gap. The CDR3 is CASRPDVNFSYNEQFF. The CDR3 DNA sequence: TGTGCCAGCAGACCCGACGTTAACTTCTCCTACAATGAGCAGTTCTTC.

This clonotype was counted at least ten times. The V gene is TRBV5-1, the J gene TRBJ2-7; no reliable D call. Germline CDR1 and CDR2: SGHRS and YFSETQ. V lost 2 bases and J 2 bases, leaving 11 bases between the germline ends. CDR3 length: 14 residues. This CDR3 reads CASSLGRFPYEQYF. The CDR3 DNA reads TGCGCCAGCAGCTTAGGAAGATTCCCCTACGAGCAGTACTTC. Full variable domain (outside the CDR3, taken from reference TRBV5-1 and TRBJ2-7): KAGVTQTPRYLIKTRGQQVTLSCSPISGHRSVSWYQQTPGQGLQFLFEYFSETQRNKGNFPGRFSGRQFSNSRSEMNVSTLELGDSALYLCASSLGRFPYEQYFGPGTRLTVT.

The V and J genes are TRBV25-1 and TRBJ1-1; 10 nucleotides align to TRBD1. The CDR3 length is 12 residues. J was trimmed by 10 bases and V by 6 bases; bases with no gene match: 5. CDR1 and CDR2 from the germline V gene are MGHDK and SYGVNS. CDR3: CASSRDRGLAFF. The DNA for the CDR3 is TGTGCCAGCAGCCGGGACAGGGGCTTAGCTTTCTTT.

This clonotype was observed a handful of times. The chain combines TRBV24-1 with TRBJ1-5, with unresolved D. The CDR3 runs to 18 residues. V lost 4 bases, J lost 2 bases, and 20 bases lay in between. Germline lookup yields CDR1 KGHDR and CDR2 SFDVKD. The CDR3: CATSELPPAHWGNQPQHF. Here the CDR3 DNA reads TGTGCCACCAGTGAGCTACCCCCGGCGCACTGGGGCAATCAGCCCCAGCATTTT.

This clonotype has ten or more counts. The rearrangement links TRBV12-3 or TRBV12-4 to TRBJ2-3; TRBD1 agrees at 7 bases. CDR3 length: 14 amino acids. V lost 3 bases, J lost 6 bases, and 6 bases stayed unmatched. This CDR3 reads CASSLGQFVDTQYF. The DNA of the CDR3 is TGTGCCAGCAGTTTGGGACAGTTCGTGGATACGCAGTATTTT.

The genes are TRBV4-1 and TRBJ2-1; TRBD2 aligns across 14 bases. Looked up from germline, CDR1 is MGHRA and CDR2 is YSYEKL. The CDR3 runs 17 residues. Losses at the gene ends were 4 bases for V and 2 bases for J; bases not matched to a gene: 4. The CDR3 region has the DNA TGCGCCAGCAGCCGACTAGCGGGGGGGCTAGCCTACAATGAGCAGTTCTTC. Residues: CASSRLAGGLAYNEQFF.

This chain links TRBV24-1 with TRBJ1-5, with 9 bases lining up with TRBD1. V shed 2 bases, J shed 1 base, and the junction held 2 bases outside the gene matches. CDR3 length: 16 residues. Germline V CDR1 and CDR2: KGHDR, SFDVKD. In DNA, the CDR3 is TGTGCCACCAGTGATTCGACAGGGGGAAGCAATCAGCCCCAGCATTTT. This sequence encodes CATSDSTGGSNQPQHF.

This sequence joins TRBV10-3 and TRBJ1-2; unclear D gene. Germline CDR1 ENHRY, CDR2 SYGVKD. The CDR3 totals 14 residues. Trimming left V 5 bases short and J 1 base short, with 11 bases between. CDR3 DNA: TGTGCCATCAGTCCGGGATTTTATAACTATGGCTACACCTTC. It encodes CAISPGFYNYGYTF.

The genes are TRBV7-2 and TRBJ2-1; TRBD2 matches 9 bases. V dropped 4 bases and J dropped 0; count of bases not matched to a gene: 4. The CDR3 sequence is 16 residues long. The germline gives CDR1 SGHTA, CDR2 FQGNSA. The CDR3: CASSSYSGSSYNEQFF. The DNA for the CDR3 is TGTGCCAGCAGCTCGTATAGCGGGAGCTCCTACAATGAGCAGTTCTTC.

The chain recombines TRBV7-2 with TRBJ2-2; maybe TRBD2 (5 bases). Germline V CDR1 and CDR2: SGHTA, FQGNSA. The CDR3 is made up of 16 amino acids. V was clipped by 2 bases and J by 1 base, with 11 bases between them. Written as DNA, the CDR3 is TGTGCCAGCAGCTTATCCGGACTCCAGAACACCGGGGAGCTGTTTTTT. It translates to CASSLSGLQNTGELFF. The variable domain in full, with the rest retrieved from reference TRBV7-2 and TRBJ2-2, is GAGVSQSPSNKVTEKGKDVELRCDPISGHTALYWYRQSLGQGLEFLIYFQGNSAPDKSGLPSDRFSAERTGGSVSTLTIQRTQQEDSAVYLCASSLSGLQNTGELFFGEGSRLTVL.

This clonotype was counted only a few times. The chain employs TRBV5-6 and TRBJ2-1; 8 bases line up with TRBD1. V was clipped by 6 bases and J by 6 bases; unmatched bases: 8. Germline assignment: CDR1 SGHDT and CDR2 YYEEEE. There are 14 residues in the CDR3. CDR3: CASIGQGSLNEQFF. CDR3 nucleotide sequence: TGTGCCAGCATCGGACAGGGATCTCTCAATGAGCAGTTCTTC. Complete variable domain (other parts from reference TRBV5-6 and TRBJ2-1): DAGVTQSPTHLIKTRGQQVTLRCSPKSGHDTVSWYQQALGQGPQFIFQYYEEEERQRGNFPDRFSGHQFPNYSSELNVNALLLGDSALYLCASIGQGSLNEQFFGPGTRLTVL.

The gene calls are TRBV3-1 and TRBJ1-6; D possibly corresponds to TRBD1 (5 bases). Trimming pared 0 bases from V and 4 bases from J, leaving 10 bases between. The CDR3 sequence is 16 residues long. The germline V gene encodes CDR1 LGHDT and CDR2 YNNKEL (reference sequence). The CDR3 loop is CASSQDRTGYNSPLHF. DNA of the CDR3: TGTGCCAGCAGCCAAGATCGCACAGGTTATAATTCACCCCTCCACTTT.

The chain combines TRBV23-1 with TRBJ2-5; no reliable D call. TRBV23-1 is assigned to the ORF class and has an uncertain function. Deletions cut 7 bases from V and 4 bases from J, with 7 bases between. CDR3 length: 11 residues. The CDR3 DNA sequence: TGCGCCAGCACGGGCCCAGAGACCCAGTACTTC. Amino acid sequence: CASTGPETQYF.

On this clonotype: An end of the junction does not agree with germline; a read error may underlie this. Here the CDR3 DNA reads TGCGCCAGCACCCAGGACGTCGGGGACAGAGTCGTCTTC. It codes for CASTQDVGDRVVF. This sequence joins TRBV5-1 and TRBJ2-7; 7 positions agree with TRBD1. There are 13 residues in the CDR3. The germline V gene encodes CDR1 SGHRS and CDR2 YFSETQ.

In this sample, this clonotype turned up once. The chain is built from TRBV24-1 and TRBJ2-2; no firm D call. The CDR3 spans 13 residues. V dropped 9 bases and J dropped 0 bases, with 7 bases sitting between them. CDR1 and CDR2 from the germline V gene are KGHDR and SFDVKD. CDR3 coding DNA: TGTGCCACCGAAAGGCCGAACACCGGGGAGCTGTTTTTT. Its protein is CATERPNTGELFF.

This rearrangement joins TRBV4-1 to TRBJ2-7; D gene ambiguous. From germline, CDR1 is MGHRA and CDR2 YSYEKL. The CDR3 is made up of 16 amino acids. V lost 4 bases and J lost 0, with 16 bases in between. The CDR3 loop reads CASSLASHDPSYEQYF. In nucleotides, the CDR3 is TGCGCCAGCAGCCTGGCCTCACACGACCCCTCCTACGAGCAGTACTTC.